This entry lists 13 T cell receptor beta chains sequenced from one sample in a study of blood T cell repertoires in COVID-19. This table comes from immunoSEQ multiplex PCR, and its TCRdb copy is limited to in-frame clones, with some not included. The sample yields about 80,000 clones, 88% seen once. Sequencing was performed on peripheral blood. These receptors were obtained from a man between 65 and 79 years old with acute or convalescent COVID-19.

The genes are TRBV7-2 and TRBJ2-1; no definite D call. From germline, CDR1 is SGHTA and CDR2 FQGNSA. The germline V and J ends were trimmed by 6 bases and 5 bases, with 17 bases remaining between them. This CDR3 contains 15 residues. The DNA for the CDR3 is TGTGCCAGCAGTGAAGACTGGTTAGAACACAATGAGCAGTTCTTC. Translated, it gives CASSEDWLEHNEQFF.

This chain links TRBV7-2 with TRBJ2-7; a possible D gene is TRBD1 (6 bases). Between the trimmed V and J ends, which lost 1 base and 1 base, there was a span of 11 bases. The V gene's germline CDR1 is SGHTA and CDR2 FQGNSA. The CDR3 is 15 amino acids. The CDR3 spells CASSLGAGVSYEQYF. CDR3 nucleotides: TGTGCCAGCAGCTTAGGGGCAGGGGTATCCTACGAGCAGTACTTC.

J is TRBJ1-5 and V is TRBV7-8; D remains ambiguous. The V gene lost 0 bases and the J gene lost 9 bases, with 15 bases spanning the gap. The germline V gene has CDR1 SGHVS and CDR2 FQNEAQ. This CDR3 contains 15 residues. The CDR3 region is CASSLAPGGVLPQHF. Here the CDR3 DNA reads TGTGCCAGCAGCTTAGCACCAGGCGGGGTACTGCCCCAGCATTTT.

The rearrangement uses TRBV5-5 and TRBJ2-3; TRBD2 matches at 14 bases. Germline V lookup: CDR1 SGHKS, CDR2 YYEKEE (reference sequence). The CDR3 extends over 17 amino acids. The V gene end was trimmed by 4 bases and the J gene end by 1 base; junction bases not matched to a gene: 5. The DNA of the CDR3 is TGTGCCAGCAGCAGGGGACTAGCGGGAGCTGGCACAGATACGCAGTATTTT. Translated: CASSRGLAGAGTDTQYF. Using reference TRBV5-5 and TRBJ2-3 for the parts outside the CDR3, the full variable domain is DAGVTQSPTHLIKTRGQQVTLRCSPISGHKSVSWYQQVLGQGPQFIFQYYEKEERGRGNFPDRFSARQFPNYSSELNVNALLLGDSALYLCASSRGLAGAGTDTQYFGPGTRLTVL.

The V gene is TRBV19, the J gene TRBJ2-1; D possibly corresponds to TRBD1 (5 bases). Trimming removed 7 bases at V and 3 bases at J, with 7 bases between. The germline gives CDR1 LNHDA, CDR2 SQIVND (reference sequence). This CDR3 spans 12 amino acids. Written as DNA, the CDR3 is TGTGCCAGTAAGGACATCTACAATGAGCAGTTCTTC. It encodes CASKDIYNEQFF.

This chain links TRBV6-2 or TRBV6-3 with TRBJ1-3; D may be TRBD1 (6 bases). V was shortened by 5 bases and J by 0 bases, with 11 bases between the two germline ends. Germline lookup yields CDR1 MNHEY and CDR2 SVGEGT. The CDR3 runs 15 residues. In DNA form, the CDR3 reads TGTGCCAGCAGTGCGACAGGCTTCTCTGGAAACACCATATATTTT. Protein sequence: CASSATGFSGNTIYF.

This sequence joins TRBV6-5 and TRBJ1-1, with 10 bases lining up with TRBD1. Germline CDR1 MNHEY, CDR2 SVGAGI. V lost 6 bases and J lost 3; bases outside the gene matches: 7. This CDR3 has 15 residues. The DNA for the CDR3 is TGTGCCAGCAGGGAGACAGGGGGCGGACACACTGAAGCTTTCTTT. Translating it yields CASRETGGGHTEAFF.

V usage is TRBV7-2 and J usage is TRBJ2-5; 9 bases line up with TRBD2. V dropped 5 bases and J dropped 5; count of bases not matched to a gene: 9. Germline V gene data show CDR1 as SGHTA and CDR2 as FQGNSA. The CDR3 runs 15 residues. Here the CDR3 reads CASSLSGGLGETQYF. As DNA, the CDR3 is TGTGCCAGCAGCCTTAGCGGGGGCCTTGGGGAGACCCAGTACTTC. The variable domain in full, with the rest retrieved from reference TRBV7-2 and TRBJ2-5, is GAGVSQSPSNKVTEKGKDVELRCDPISGHTALYWYRQSLGQGLEFLIYFQGNSAPDKSGLPSDRFSAERTGGSVSTLTIQRTQQEDSAVYLCASSLSGGLGETQYFGPGTRLLVL.

This sequence joins TRBV20-1 and TRBJ2-5; 15 nucleotides line up with TRBD2. CDR3 size: 16 residues. Germline CDR1 and CDR2: DFQATT and SNEGSKA (reference sequence). V was clipped by 6 bases and J by 3 bases; unmatched bases: 8. This CDR3 is CSASSGTSGGKETQYF. DNA of the CDR3: TGCAGTGCCAGTTCCGGGACTAGCGGGGGGAAAGAGACCCAGTACTTC.

V is TRBV7-2 and J is TRBJ1-6; D gene uncertain. The germline V and J ends were trimmed by 1 base and 8 bases, with 6 bases remaining between them. Germline CDR1 is SGHTA and CDR2 is FQGNSA. The CDR3 sequence is 13 residues long. CDR3 bases: TGTGCCAGCAGCTTAGAGCGGGATTCACCCCTCCACTTT. It is translated as CASSLERDSPLHF. Filled out from reference TRBV7-2 and TRBJ1-6, the complete variable domain reads GAGVSQSPSNKVTEKGKDVELRCDPISGHTALYWYRQSLGQGLEFLIYFQGNSAPDKSGLPSDRFSAERTGGSVSTLTIQRTQQEDSAVYLCASSLERDSPLHFGNGTRLTVT.

The gene calls are TRBV15 and TRBJ2-7; possibly TRBD1 for D (6 bases). The CDR3 loop spans 13 amino acids. V lost 5 bases and J 2 bases, leaving 10 bases between the germline ends. Germline V gives CDR1 LNHNV, CDR2 YYDKDF (reference sequence). CDR3 sequence: CATSRTETYEQYF. As DNA, the CDR3 is TGTGCCACCAGCCGGACAGAAACCTACGAGCAGTACTTC.

The chain combines TRBV18 with TRBJ2-6; no clear D gene. This CDR3 spans 17 amino acids. V was cut by 3 bases and J by 0 bases, with 12 bases left in between. The V gene's germline CDR1 is KGHSH and CDR2 LQKENI. The CDR3 sequence is CASSPAQVYSGANVLTF. The CDR3 region has the DNA TGTGCCAGCTCACCTGCCCAGGTGTACTCTGGGGCCAACGTCCTGACTTTC.

V gene TRBV28 combines with J gene TRBJ1-2; 7 nucleotides line up with TRBD1. V lost 5 bases to trimming and J lost 1 base; unmatched junction nucleotides: 10. CDR1 MDHEN and CDR2 SYDVKM come from the germline V gene. This CDR3 is built from 16 residues. CDR3 region: CASSTLFGDSNYGYTF. CDR3 nucleotide sequence: TGTGCCAGCAGTACGTTGTTTGGGGACAGTAACTATGGCTACACCTTC.